These 19 T cell receptor beta chains originate from one sample sequenced in a study of control samples from healthy donors and cancer patients. The table came from immunoSEQ multiplex PCR; TCRdb's copy has only in-frame clones and leaves some out. The data hold 150,000 to 200,000 clones, with roughly 94% observed a single time. Input material: blood. The receptors originated from a woman aged 40 to 49 in good health.

This chain joins TRBV7-9 and TRBJ2-2; TRBD2 might be the D (6 bases). CDR3 length equals 13 residues. Per germline, CDR1 SEHNR and CDR2 FQNEAQ (reference sequence). V was cut by 7 bases and J by 4 bases, with 10 bases left in between. CDR3 protein: CASNRGSTGELFF. CDR3 in DNA: TGTGCCAGCAATCGGGGGAGCACCGGGGAGCTGTTTTTT.

In this sample, this clone turned up once. The chain combines TRBV12-2 with TRBJ1-4; the tabulated D call, TRBD1, remains unverified against the DNA. TRBV12-2 is classified as a pseudogene. CDR3 length: 15 amino acids. The CDR3 DNA follows: TGTGCAAGTCGCTTAGAAGGGACAGGGAATGAAAAACTGTTTTTT. It is translated as CASRLEGTGNEKLFF.

The chain is built from TRBV9 and TRBJ1-1; D is unresolved. The CDR3 runs to 14 residues. Trimming took off 4 bases at V and 4 bases at J, with 14 bases between the two ends. Germline lookup yields CDR1 SGDLS and CDR2 YYNGEE. CDR3 coding DNA: TGTGCCAGCAGCTCGCGGATGGGGAGCACTGAAGCTTTCTTT. This translates into CASSSRMGSTEAFF.

The V gene is TRBV6-5, the J gene TRBJ1-4; 7 bases line up with TRBD1. The V and J ends lost 3 bases and 0 bases, in that order; junction bases with no gene match: 1. The CDR3 covers 15 residues. Germline V gene sequence: CDR1 MNHEY, CDR2 SVGAGI. The CDR3 loop is CASSYQGATNEKLFF. The DNA for the CDR3 is TGTGCCAGCAGTTATCAGGGGGCAACTAATGAAAAACTGTTTTTT.

The chain couples TRBV18 to TRBJ2-3; D may be TRBD1 (5 bases). This CDR3 is built from 15 residues. Germline assignment: CDR1 KGHSH and CDR2 LQKENI. Trimming shortened V by 3 bases and J by 5 bases, and 15 bases separated the two germline ends. As DNA, the CDR3 is TGTGCCAGCTCACCGAGCCAGGGAAGACAAGATACGCAGTATTTT. It is translated as CASSPSQGRQDTQYF.

The chain has TRBV5-1 and TRBJ1-1; D is possibly TRBD1 (6 bases). V lost 2 bases to trimming and J lost 0 bases, with 11 bases between them. This CDR3 comprises 15 residues. Per germline, CDR1 SGHRS and CDR2 YFSETQ. CDR3 amino acids: CASSFGQTMNTEAFF. The CDR3 nucleotides are TGCGCCAGCAGCTTCGGACAGACCATGAACACTGAAGCTTTCTTT.

The gene calls are TRBV10-3 and TRBJ2-2; D possibly matches TRBD1 or TRBD2 (5 bases each). Trimming removed 6 bases from V and 6 bases from J, with 11 bases in between. There are 13 residues in the CDR3. The V gene's germline CDR1 is ENHRY and CDR2 SYGVKD. The DNA for the CDR3 is TGTGCCATCAGGGGGACGACGGCCGGGGAGCTGTTTTTT. Translated: CAIRGTTAGELFF.

This chain links TRBV5-4 with TRBJ2-1, with D uncertain. CDR1 and CDR2 from the germline V gene are SGHNT and YYREEE (reference sequence). Deletions cut 3 bases from V and 0 bases from J, with 10 bases between. The CDR3 is 15 residues long. The CDR3 is CASSSGPGSYNEQFF. The CDR3 nucleotides read TGTGCCAGCAGCTCCGGACCCGGCTCCTACAATGAGCAGTTCTTC.

V gene TRBV6-6 combines with J gene TRBJ2-7, with D perhaps assigned TRBD1 or TRBD2 (5 bases each). This CDR3 is built from 14 residues. Germline V CDR1 and CDR2: MNHNY, SVGAGI (reference sequence). Deletions cut 6 bases from V and 6 bases from J, with 18 bases between. The CDR3 here is CASRPPGRNFEQYF. As DNA, the CDR3 is TGTGCCAGCAGGCCCCCGGGACGGAATTTCGAGCAGTACTTC.

This clone turned up a few times. This rearrangement joins TRBV7-9 to TRBJ2-7; 7 positions match TRBD2. The CDR3 runs 14 residues. V lost 2 bases to trimming and J lost 5 bases; unmatched junction nucleotides: 6. Germline assignment: CDR1 SEHNR and CDR2 FQNEAQ (reference sequence). Written as DNA, the CDR3 is TGTGCCAGCAGCTTACGCGGGAGTAACGACGAGCAGTACTTC. As protein: CASSLRGSNDEQYF.

The gene calls are TRBV30 and TRBJ1-1; no definite D call. CDR3 length: 14 residues. V lost 0 bases and J lost 1, with 9 bases in between. Germline CDR1 and CDR2: GTSNPN and SVGIG (reference sequence). This CDR3 reads CAWSVSIKNTEAFF. Here the CDR3 DNA reads TGTGCCTGGAGTGTTTCAATCAAGAACACTGAAGCTTTCTTT.

J is TRBJ1-1 and V is TRBV7-3; TRBD1 aligns across 7 bases. Germline CDR1 SGHTA, CDR2 FQGTGA. The CDR3 runs 16 residues. V gave up 5 bases and J gave up 9 bases; unmatched junction bases: 18. The CDR3 nucleotides are TGTGCCAGCAGCCCTTCCATAGGGGGCGGGGACAGTCAAGCTTTCTTT. This codes for CASSPSIGGGDSQAFF.

The chain links TRBV6-2 or TRBV6-3 to TRBJ1-5; 7 nucleotides match TRBD1. Looked up from germline, CDR1 is MNHEY and CDR2 is SVGEGT. V trimming: 2 bases; J trimming: 6 bases; junction bases outside the gene matches: 7. This CDR3 has 15 amino acids. CDR3 region: CASSYGQGVSQPQHF. The DNA of the CDR3 is TGTGCCAGCAGTTACGGGCAGGGGGTAAGTCAGCCCCAGCATTTT.

This clone was counted a single time. This chain connects TRBV9 to TRBJ1-1; D gene unclear. Germline-derived CDR1 and CDR2 are SGDLS and YYNGEE. V lost 4 bases and J 1 base, leaving 14 bases between the germline ends. The CDR3 is 15 amino acids. The CDR3 nucleotides read TGTGCCAGCAGCCTTACGGACGGAAGGAACACTGAAGCTTTCTTT. Protein product: CASSLTDGRNTEAFF.

The CDR3 region is CASSVLQVNTEAFF. In DNA form, the CDR3 reads TGTGCCAGCAGTGTTTTACAGGTGAACACTGAAGCTTTCTTT. V gene TRBV2 combines with J gene TRBJ1-1; a weak D match, TRBD1 (5 bases). The germline V gene has CDR1 SNHLY and CDR2 FYNNEI. Trimming removed 4 bases from V and 0 bases from J, with 9 bases in between. CDR3 length: 14 amino acids.

This chain connects TRBV7-9 to TRBJ2-5; D is perhaps TRBD2 (6 bases). Germline V gene sequence: CDR1 SEHNR, CDR2 FQNEAQ (reference sequence). The ends were cut back, 8 bases at V and 5 bases at J, with 15 bases in the middle. There are 13 residues in the CDR3. For the CDR3, the DNA is TGTGCCAGCCGACGGGAGCTTCTGGAGACCCAGTACTTC. Its protein product is CASRRELLETQYF.

The chain employs TRBV25-1 and TRBJ2-7; TRBD2 might be the D (6 bases). The germline CDR1 and CDR2 sequences are MGHDK and SYGVNS. CDR3 length equals 14 residues. V was shortened by 1 base and J by 5 bases, with 12 bases between the two germline ends. The CDR3 reads CASSEFGGSHEQYF. CDR3 nucleotides: TGTGCCAGCAGTGAATTTGGAGGGTCCCACGAGCAGTACTTC.

This chain links TRBV27 with TRBJ1-2; TRBD1 might be the D (6 bases). The CDR3 is made up of 16 amino acids. The V gene's germline CDR1 is MNHEY and CDR2 SMNVEV (reference sequence). Trimming took 1 base from V and 1 from J, leaving 13 bases between them. This CDR3 is CASSLFSGARNYGYTF. The CDR3 bases are TGTGCCAGCAGTTTATTTTCAGGGGCGCGTAACTATGGCTACACCTTC.

This sequence joins TRBV7-2 and TRBJ1-5; 7 nucleotides line up with TRBD1. The CDR3 extends over 17 amino acids. The germline V gene encodes CDR1 SGHTA and CDR2 FQGNSA. V gave up 4 bases and J gave up 0 bases; unmatched junction bases: 9. The CDR3 here is CASSSRDSPHSNQPQHF. Written as DNA, the CDR3 is TGTGCCAGCAGCTCCCGGGACAGCCCCCATAGCAATCAGCCCCAGCATTTT.